The following is a T cell receptor (beta chain) sequence with its context. Which antigen it targets is not known. No base qualities exist here, and no much larger clone lies one base off it. This sample was taken from a study of blood T cell repertoires in COVID-19 (dated by TCRdb to 2018 to 2020). Context from the whole study: The collaborator samples originated in the United States, Italy and Spain and spanned the acute and convalescent phases of COVID-19. The prospective study material was composed of cDNA or gDNA derived from T cells, B-cell-depleted T cells, or PBMCs. Subjects who had been exposed to COVID-19, were actively infected with it, or had recovered from it provided the deeply sampled blood TCRbeta repertoires that made up the dataset. The repertoires were released in a freely available public database meant as a resource for research on the immune response to SARS-CoV-2. The samples were drawn from two sources: the first 160 participants of the ongoing ImmuneRACE study, and over 950 subjects contributed by 6 global collaborators. The sample metadata nearly always contained a de-identified subject ID, COVID-19 status, age in years and sex. HLA class I and class II types, where available, came from metadata supplied by the sample provider rather than from assay-based typing.

TCRbeta CDR3 regions were amplified from genomic DNA by means of the immunoSEQ Assay, a bias-controlled multiplex PCR. Per the authors' processing: The number of nucleated cells in each sample was estimated by amplification of reference gene primers within the assay. To quantify the absolute abundance of each unique TCRbeta CDR3 rearrangement, sequence reads were collapsed and filtered. Productive Simpson clonality was computed per sample as the square root of Simpson's diversity index over productive rearrangements. This is the immuneACCESS table as TCRdb keeps it, with only in-frame sequences that have V and J called. A part of the clones is gone; compared with another copy, unresolved V genes explain less than half, and the rest is unexplained. V and J calls and clone size are as listed in that table; D and trimming were resolved from the DNA. Within this sample are about 130,000 clones, with roughly 84% of them counted one time only. Roughly an eighth of the sample goes to the ten largest clones.

Another Seattle source contributed samples from volunteer blood donors who had recovered from COVID-19. The collaborating institutions used their own protocols to collect whole blood in K2EDTA tubes. Collaborator samples were shipped for TCRbeta analysis as frozen whole blood, isolated PBMCs, or DNA extracted from either sample type. V is trimmed back by 4 bases and J by 4 bases, and the junction contains 13 bases that no gene match accounts for. The germline V gene gives CDR1 as SGDLS and CDR2 as YYNGEE. The CDR3 has 16 amino acids, counting the end cysteine and phenylalanine. The DNA shown is the 48-base CDR3, in frame from base 1. The study at large found these results: The quantity of clinical and demographic metadata differed by source and by participant and was supplied without curation.

The V gene is TRBV9 and the J gene is TRBJ1-1, with 7 bases in between that match TRBD1. Sequencing was performed on peripheral blood. The receptor's source is a woman aged 25 to 39 who had recovered from COVID-19. The CDR3 region: CASSPREGAGGTEAFF. In nucleotide form, the sequence is TGTGCCAGCAGCCCAAGAGAGGGGGCTGGTGGCACTGAAGCTTTCTTT. Where the CDR3 stops, the reference TRBV9 and TRBJ1-1 genes take over; the full variable domain is DSGVTQTPKHLITATGQRVTLRCSPRSGDLSVYWYQQSLDQGLQFLIQYYNGEERAKGNILERFSAQQFPDLHSELNLSSLELGDSALYFCASSPREGAGGTEAFFGQGTRLTVV.